This TCR beta chain derives from a study of T cell repertoires in cytomegalovirus infection. Comments on this clonotype: Its antigen is not identified.

TCRdb redid the calling of the reads with MiXCR, one entry per CDR3 protein. The sample yields 640,000 or so distinct CDR3 sequences, roughly 36% seen once. The source of this sequence is a human donor in good health (CMV status not recorded). Some clones in this sample may be carry-over from other donors' samples. The source was cultured PBMCs, collected from culture after CMV antigen stimulation.

CDR3 sequence: CASSLLAYQETQYF. Here the CDR3 DNA reads TGTGCCAGCAGTTTACTAGCGTACCAAGAGACCCAGTACTTC. This sequence joins TRBV12-3 or TRBV12-4 and TRBJ2-5; D is perhaps TRBD2 (6 bases). Deletions cut 2 bases from V and 0 bases from J, with 7 bases between. CDR3 size: 14 residues.